These T cell receptor beta chains were read from a single sample in a study of control samples from healthy donors and cancer patients. Clones were read by immunoSEQ multiplex PCR, and TCRdb kept only the in-frame ones, dropping some. The sample lists under 80,000 clones; 90% to 95% were seen once. The material sequenced was blood. The receptors originated from a woman between 35 and 50 years old in good health. The CDR3 runs from the conserved cysteine through the conserved F or W. A D gene is named only where the DNA matches it firmly. The size of a clone is reported for some rows only, either as once, few or many, or as a class for expanded clones.

D: TRBD1
size: .
J: TRBJ1-1
V: TRBV18
DNA: TGTGCCAGCTCTGGGACAGGAATGAACACTGAAGCTTTCTTT
CDR3: CASSGTGMNTEAFF

D: TRBD1
size: .
J: TRBJ1-6
V: TRBV18
DNA: TGTGCCAGCTCTCGGGACAGGGGTGGGGCACCCCTCCACTTT
CDR3: CASSRDRGGAPLHF

D: .
size: .
J: TRBJ1-3
V: TRBV9
DNA: TGTGCCAGCAGCGTAGAGGGGGTGGCTGGAAACACCATATATTTT
CDR3: CASSVEGVAGNTIYF

D: .
size: .
J: TRBJ1-1
V: TRBV20-1
DNA: TGTAGGGGAGGGGGAAACACTGAAGCTTTCTTT
CDR3: CRGGGNTEAFF

D: .
size: .
J: TRBJ2-7
V: TRBV30
DNA: TGTGCCTGGAGTCGTGGCGGGACAGATCTCTACGAGCAGTACTTC
CDR3: CAWSRGGTDLYEQYF

D: TRBD1
size: .
J: TRBJ2-5
V: TRBV7-6
DNA: TGTGCCAGCAGGAGGACCGGGACAGGGTTAGGAGAGACCCAGTACTTC
CDR3: CASRRTGTGLGETQYF

D: .
size: .
J: TRBJ2-3
V: TRBV5-1
DNA: TGCGCCAGCAGCTTGGCCACGGGACGAAGGACGACTACGCAGTATTTT
CDR3: CASSLATGRRTTTQYF

D: TRBD1
size: .
J: TRBJ1-2
V: TRBV6-5
DNA: TGTGCCAGCAGTTACCCCCCCGACAGGGGGCTGAGCGGCTACACCTTC
CDR3: CASSYPPDRGLSGYTF

D: TRBD2
size: .
J: TRBJ2-1
V: TRBV6-5
DNA: TGTGCCAGCAGTTACTGGACTAGCGGAACCAATGAGCAGTTCTTC
CDR3: CASSYWTSGTNEQFF

D: .
size: .
J: TRBJ1-2
V: TRBV12-3/TRBV12-4
DNA: TGTGCCAGCAGTCTGGGGTACTATGGCTACACCTTC
CDR3: CASSLGYYGYTF

D: .
size: .
J: TRBJ1-1
V: TRBV27
DNA: TGTGCCAGCAAACAACCCACAACGGCCAGTCGGGCTTTCTTT
CDR3: CASKQPTTASRAFF

D: TRBD1
size: .
J: TRBJ1-1
V: TRBV27
DNA: TGTGCCAGCAGTTCCCTACAGGGGGCTAACACTGAAGCTTTCTTT
CDR3: CASSSLQGANTEAFF

D: TRBD1
size: .
J: TRBJ1-1
V: TRBV5-4
DNA: TGTGCCAGCAGCTTGACAGGGGCCTTTGGAGCTTTCTTT
CDR3: CASSLTGAFGAFF

D: TRBD1
size: .
J: TRBJ2-7
V: TRBV11-3
DNA: TGTGCCAGCAGCTTAGCCAGGGACAGCTACGAGCAGTACTTC
CDR3: CASSLARDSYEQYF

D: .
size: .
J: TRBJ1-1
V: TRBV12-3/TRBV12-4
DNA: TGTGCCAGCAGTTTAACCCCCAGCGAAGCTTTCTTT
CDR3: CASSLTPSEAFF

D: .
size: .
J: TRBJ1-1
V: TRBV2
DNA: TGTGCCAGCGGAAGACGGGCGAACACTGAAGCTTTCTTT
CDR3: CASGRRANTEAFF

D: TRBD1
size: .
J: TRBJ1-3
V: TRBV7-8
DNA: TGTGCCAGCACGATACAGGGGGCGTGGGGAAACACCATATATTTT
CDR3: CASTIQGAWGNTIYF

D: .
size: .
J: TRBJ1-1
V: TRBV4-1
DNA: TGCGCCAGCAGCCAAGAGGGTTCCGAAGCTTTCTTT
CDR3: CASSQEGSEAFF

D: .
size: .
J: TRBJ1-2
V: TRBV30
DNA: TGTGCCTGGAGTGTACCTGCAGGGGAGTATGGCTACACCTTC
CDR3: CAWSVPAGEYGYTF

D: .
size: .
J: TRBJ1-4
V: TRBV6-7
DNA: TGTGCCAGCAGTTACCCTGTAAACTGGACCCCAGGGCCAACTAATGAAAAACTGTTTTTT
CDR3: CASSYPVNWTPGPTNEKLFF

D: .
size: .
J: TRBJ2-1
V: TRBV29-1
DNA: TGCAGCGTTGTCCCTGGAGGTAGCGGATACTTTTCCTACAATGAGCAGTTCTTC
CDR3: CSVVPGGSGYFSYNEQFF

D: .
size: .
J: TRBJ2-5
V: TRBV3-1/TRBV3-2
DNA: TGTGCCAGCAGCCAAGATGAACGGCCAAAGTACTTC
CDR3: CASSQDERPKYF

D: .
size: .
J: TRBJ1-4
V: TRBV29-1
DNA: TGCAGCGTTGTTTTTGGGACGGCTAATGAAAAACTGTTTTTT
CDR3: CSVVFGTANEKLFF

D: .
size: .
J: TRBJ1-2
V: TRBV11-2
DNA: TGTGCCAGCAGCTTAGATTCTAATAACCGGGGCTACACCTTC
CDR3: CASSLDSNNRGYTF

D: .
size: .
J: TRBJ1-1
V: TRBV7-6
DNA: TGTGCCAGCAGCTTCTCGAAAGACACTGAAGCTTTCTTT
CDR3: CASSFSKDTEAFF

D: .
size: once
J: TRBJ2-2
V: TRBV19
DNA: TGTGCCACCGCAGCCTCCTGGAACACCGGGGAGCTGTTTTTT
CDR3: CATAASWNTGELFF

D: TRBD2
size: .
J: TRBJ2-1
V: TRBV7-2
DNA: TGTGCCAGCAGCGACTGGACTAGCGGGATGAATGAGCAGTTCTTC
CDR3: CASSDWTSGMNEQFF

D: TRBD1
size: .
J: TRBJ2-7
V: TRBV5-8
DNA: TGTGCCAGCAGCACCGGACAGGGACTCTACGAGCAGTACTTC
CDR3: CASSTGQGLYEQYF

D: .
size: .
J: TRBJ2-1
V: TRBV7-9
DNA: TGTGCCAGCAGCTTATCCTGGGACAATGAGCAGTTCTTC
CDR3: CASSLSWDNEQFF

D: TRBD2
size: .
J: TRBJ2-5
V: TRBV7-9
DNA: TGTGCCAGCAGCGCTAGCGGGCCCCAAGAGACCCAGTACTTC
CDR3: CASSASGPQETQYF

D: .
size: .
J: TRBJ2-2
V: TRBV12-3/TRBV12-4
DNA: TGTGCCAGCAGAGAGGGGAACACCGGGGAGCTGTTTTTT
CDR3: CASREGNTGELFF

D: TRBD1
size: .
J: TRBJ1-4
V: TRBV10-3
DNA: TGTGCCATCCGCGACAGGGAGAATGAAAAACTGTTTTTT
CDR3: CAIRDRENEKLFF

D: .
size: .
J: TRBJ2-7
V: TRBV30
DNA: TGTGCCTGGAGTCGGGACCGGTTGGGGGAGCAGTACTTC
CDR3: CAWSRDRLGEQYF

D: .
size: .
J: TRBJ1-4
V: TRBV11-2
DNA: TGTGCCAGCAGCCCTTTGGGGAACGGAGAAAAACTGTTTTTT
CDR3: CASSPLGNGEKLFF

D: .
size: .
J: TRBJ2-3
V: TRBV9
DNA: TGTGCCAGCAGCGTCAGCGGTAGTAGCACAGATACGCAGTATTTT
CDR3: CASSVSGSSTDTQYF